This passage covers 4 T cell receptor beta chains from one sample sequenced in a study of blood T cells in healthy people across ages. Sample-barcoded 5' priming and a J-beta primer mix drove a second PCR of 7 to 11 cycles. TCRdb used MiXCR to reprocess the 5' RACE reads, holding one entry per CDR3 protein. The sample lists 600,000 to 850,000 distinct CDR3 sequences, roughly 25% occurring once. These data also featured in a second study, about T cells of mothers and their children.

The specimen was blood. The origin of the receptors is a boy younger than 18 in good health.

This CDR3 reads CASSLSHAGSEQYF. CDR3 DNA: TGTGCCAGTAGTCTCTCCCACGCCGGGTCCGAGCAGTACTTC. The chain links TRBV19 to TRBJ2-7; D not resolved. Germline CDR1 and CDR2: LNHDA and SQIVND (reference sequence). There are 14 residues in the CDR3. V lost 5 bases to trimming and J lost 6 bases, with 17 bases between them.

The table lists this clonotype with a few counts. This chain connects TRBV7-2 to TRBJ2-7, with TRBD1 matching 8 bases. J gave up 2 bases and V 2 bases, and 5 bases lay outside the gene matches. Germline-derived CDR1 and CDR2 are SGHTA and FQGNSA. The CDR3 covers 15 residues. CDR3: CASSLLTGATYEQYF. CDR3 in DNA: TGTGCCAGCAGCTTATTGACAGGGGCTACCTACGAGCAGTACTTC. The variable domain in full, with the rest retrieved from reference TRBV7-2 and TRBJ2-7, is GAGVSQSPSNKVTEKGKDVELRCDPISGHTALYWYRQSLGQGLEFLIYFQGNSAPDKSGLPSDRFSAERTGGSVSTLTIQRTQQEDSAVYLCASSLLTGATYEQYFGPGTRLTVT.

A few counts support this clonotype. The chain has TRBV12-3 or TRBV12-4 and TRBJ1-2; D might be TRBD1 (5 bases). Between the trimmed V and J ends, which lost 5 bases and 4 bases, there was a span of 17 bases. This CDR3 contains 15 residues. The CDR3 sequence is CASSPPGREVYGYTF. CDR3 DNA: TGTGCCAGCAGTCCTCCCGGCAGGGAGGTCTATGGCTACACCTTC.

The chain employs TRBV6-6 and TRBJ2-5; 12 bases line up with TRBD2. The J call may be faulty, since TRBJ2-7 better matches the DNA end. CDR3 length equals 16 residues. CDR1 and CDR2 from the germline V gene are MNHNY and SVGAGI (reference sequence). CDR3 DNA: TGTGCCAGCAGTTTCCCCGGACTAGCGGGGAGCTACGAGCAGTACTTC. Its protein product is CASSFPGLAGSYEQYF.